This is a list of T cell receptor beta chains from one sample in a study of cytomegalovirus exposure and HLA in healthy donors. Data came from immunoSEQ multiplex PCR; TCRdb stores just in-frame clones and leaves some out. The table has 130,000 or so clones, approximately 90% seen once. The sample was PBMCs. These receptor sequences come from a woman under 30 in good health and CMV-seronegative. CDR3s include the opening cysteine and the closing phenylalanine or tryptophan.

V,J,CDR3
TRBV5-1,TRBJ1-2,CASSLPGNYGYTF
TRBV11-2,TRBJ2-7,CASSGVADVSSYEQYF
TRBV11-2,TRBJ2-7,CASSLTSGPNEQYF
TRBV28,TRBJ2-7,CASRRGLAGGPRYEQYF
TRBV19,TRBJ2-7,CASSIGWTAISYEQYF
TRBV6-6,TRBJ1-5,CASSYLAGQPQHF
TRBV7-2,TRBJ1-2,CASSLTKPGQGYGYTF
TRBV6-1,TRBJ2-7,CASSRLAGVDEQYF
TRBV10-3,TRBJ1-1,CAISESLGRTEAFF
TRBV19,TRBJ1-5,CASSYLDSHRSQPQHF
TRBV27,TRBJ1-4,CASSFHRDRGLNEKLFF
TRBV29-1,TRBJ1-2,CSVDEKTDRGFYGYTF
TRBV10-3,TRBJ1-2,CAITTGANYGYTF
TRBV5-1,TRBJ1-1,CASSLDRGGPLRTEAFF
TRBV7-2,TRBJ2-3,CASSLEGVYRLAGGDTQYF
TRBV5-3,TRBJ2-7,CAQGRGVIYEQYF
TRBV30,TRBJ2-7,CAWSPLAFGYEQYF
TRBV27,TRBJ1-3,CASSQDTSSGNTIYF
TRBV29-1,TRBJ2-7,CSVGPGPYEQYF
TRBV15,TRBJ1-5,CATSTFLGGNQPQHF
TRBV7-2,TRBJ2-1,CASSSTSGGAVEQFF
TRBV6-1,TRBJ2-7,CASRIGGGPPYEQYF
TRBV5-1,TRBJ1-4,CASSLDNRGGEKLFF
TRBV29-1,TRBJ2-3,CSIRRGTSTDTQYF
TRBV5-4,TRBJ2-3,CASSWTGGTDTQYF
TRBV25-1,TRBJ2-7,CASSSQGAHHEQYF
TRBV28,TRBJ2-3,CASGSTQYF
TRBV7-2,TRBJ2-5,CASSLTGGGETQYF
TRBV11-2,TRBJ1-1,CASSSWRYDTEAFF
TRBV18,TRBJ2-7,CASFGLAGHSYEQYF
TRBV9,TRBJ2-2,CASSVTSGNTGELFF
TRBV4-1,TRBJ1-4,CASSQDPGQGREKLFF
TRBV28,TRBJ1-2,CASSAESRGYTF
TRBV2,TRBJ2-3,CASRKAGGATPDTQYF
TRBV18,TRBJ1-2,CASSPVGQGAGYTF
TRBV5-1,TRBJ1-1,CASSLALEAWNTEAFF
TRBV25-1,TRBJ1-2,CASSEFGYGYTF
TRBV12-5,TRBJ2-2,CASGLVRVLAGGPTGELFF
TRBV27,TRBJ2-1,CASSLSPSGGYNEQFF
TRBV5-6,TRBJ2-5,CASSFKTGSSETQYF